These T cell receptor beta chains were read from a single sample in a study of cytomegalovirus exposure and HLA in healthy donors. The repertoire was sequenced with immunoSEQ multiplex PCR; TCRdb's copy has only in-frame clones and lacks some. The sample holds about 110,000 clones; over 65% are singletons and the top ten take 4% to 5%. Sequenced input: PBMCs. These receptors were obtained from a woman aged 40 to 55 in good health and CMV-seropositive. Each CDR3 is given with its conserved first and last residue.

V: TRBV7-2; J: TRBJ1-2; CDR3: CASSSSTGTGGSYGYTF
V: TRBV4-3; J: TRBJ2-1; CDR3: CASSHSTSGERNEQFF
V: TRBV11-3; J: TRBJ2-6; CDR3: CASSPQDSGANVLTF
V: TRBV5-1; J: TRBJ2-7; CDR3: CASSDTGGPAYEQYF
V: TRBV5-1; J: TRBJ2-3; CDR3: CASSYTGTGTLGTQYF
V: TRBV5-5; J: TRBJ2-6; CDR3: CASSLSPTGANVLTF
V: TRBV19; J: TRBJ2-3; CDR3: CASSIGAGRPDTQYF
V: TRBV27; J: TRBJ1-4; CDR3: CASRTGLEKLFF
V: TRBV30; J: TRBJ1-6; CDR3: CAWSQGQGASPLHF
V: TRBV7-8; J: TRBJ2-7; CDR3: CASSPQGLAGEQYF
V: TRBV30; J: TRBJ1-2; CDR3: CASRDRTNYGYTF
V: TRBV6-5; J: TRBJ2-7; CDR3: CATLAGGTYEQYF
V: TRBV4-2; J: TRBJ1-4; CDR3: CASSRPTGGANNEKLFF
V: TRBV7-8; J: TRBJ2-7; CDR3: CASSLAGRNEQYF
V: TRBV4-3; J: TRBJ2-3; CDR3: CASSQEGGLAGVTDTQYF
V: TRBV11-2; J: TRBJ2-1; CDR3: CASSGWTSGGAGEQFF
V: TRBV6-5; J: TRBJ1-6; CDR3: CASSYEAGVNSPLHF
V: TRBV7-9; J: TRBJ2-7; CDR3: CASSPPPAGGTYEQYF
V: TRBV30; J: TRBJ1-6; CDR3: CAWSSITGIRSPLHF
V: TRBV7-3; J: TRBJ2-6; CDR3: CASSFDRTSGANVLTF
V: TRBV7-8; J: TRBJ2-7; CDR3: CASSLASRQPLWYEQYF
V: TRBV7-2; J: TRBJ2-6; CDR3: CASSWDRTSGANVLTF
V: TRBV19; J: TRBJ2-2; CDR3: CASRLAGGGNTGELFF
V: TRBV19; J: TRBJ1-5; CDR3: CASSMQTNNQPQHF
V: TRBV6-6; J: NA; CDR3: CASSDSPFEQYF
V: TRBV28; J: TRBJ2-1; CDR3: CASRRLSGYNEQFF